Each of the 13 T cell receptor delta chains below was sequenced from the same sample in a study of gamma-delta T cells after stem cell transplantation. TCRdb re-called clones from the RT-PCR reads via CATT. The sample consists of some 820 delta-chain clones, 0.9% to 1.5% of them appearing once. The specimen was gamma-delta T cells. The receptors shown here come from a human donor. It is not recorded whose cells these are; they may come from a transplant donor.

Comments on this clone: A read error is possible here, since a much larger clone lies one base away. The same CDR3 can be traced to other DNA sequences in this sample. The V and J genes are TRDV2 and TRDJ3; 8 bases are a match to TRDD3. CDR3 size: 19 residues. Germline V CDR1 and CDR2: GEAIGNYY, EKD. The CDR3 nucleotides are TGTGCCTGTGACGGACTGGGGGCCAATAGCTCCTGGGACACTCGACAGATGTTTTTC. This gives the protein CACDGLGANSSWDTRQMFF.

As concerns this clone: TCRdb's protein for this DNA is that of a much larger clone and differs from the translation at residue 10, likely a read error; the protein shown is the DNA translation. The chain has TRDV2 and TRDJ1, with TRDD3 identical over 10 bases. The V gene's germline CDR1 is GEAIGNYY and CDR2 EKD. V dropped 3 bases and J dropped 3; count of bases not matched to a gene: 9. CDR3 size: 16 residues. CDR3 sequence (DNA): TGTGCCTGTGACGCCTTACTGGGGGATGCTGCCGATAAACTCATCTTT. Amino acids: CACDALLGDAADKLIF.

This clone was observed a handful of times. TCRdb attributes to this sequence the protein of a much larger clone, which differs from the DNA translation at residue 3; a read error is likely, and the protein displayed is translated from the DNA. The V gene is TRDV2, the J gene TRDJ1, with 7 bases aligning to TRDD3. This CDR3 comprises 14 residues. Germline V CDR1 and CDR2: GEAIGNYY, EKD. CDR3 region: CAYDTVLGTDKLIF. CDR3 DNA: TGTGCCTATGACACTGTACTGGGGACCGATAAACTCATCTTT.

This clone was observed a few times. A clone one base away is much larger, so this may be a read error. The V call is TRDV1, the J call TRDJ1, with a weak D call TRDD3 (8 bases). V was trimmed by 2 bases and J by 0 bases, leaving 34 bases between them. Germline loops: CDR1 TSWWSYY, CDR2 QGS. The CDR3 is 23 residues long. The CDR3 nucleotides read TGTGCTCTTGGGGAAACTGGCCTTCCTCAAGACCACTGGGGGGGAATGTACACCGATAAACTCATCTTT. Its translation is CALGETGLPQDHWGGMYTDKLIF.

A word on this clone: Relative to the germline gene, one junction end is altered; a read error may explain this. This chain uses TRDV1 with TRDJ1; weak D call: TRDD3 (6 bases). Germline loops: CDR1 TSWWSYY, CDR2 QGS. The CDR3 runs 22 residues. CDR3 coding DNA: TGTGCTCTTGGGGAACGACCCAAACGCCTGGGGCCCCGTGGGGATTACACCGATAGACTCATCTTT. It specifies CALGERPKRLGPRGDYTDRLIF.

By frequency in the sample, this clone is medium-sized. With a far larger clone one base away, a read error is the likely cause. The genes are TRDV2 and TRDJ3; 12 bases are a match to TRDD3. The germline gives CDR1 GEAIGNYY, CDR2 EKD. This CDR3 region has 20 residues. Losses at the gene ends were 0 bases for V and 9 bases for J; bases not matched to a gene: 14. The CDR3 region is CACDTADLGDTHKGTRQMFF. DNA for the CDR3: TGTGCCTGTGACACCGCAGACCTGGGGGATACGCATAAAGGCACCCGACAGATGTTTTTC.

CDR3 sequence: CALGEFFPTSLGDPRPDKLIF. Here the CDR3 DNA reads TGTGCTCTTGGGGAATTCTTTCCTACGTCTTTGGGGGATCCTCGACCCGATAAACTCATCTTT. The chain combines TRDV1 with TRDJ1, with a possible D match to TRDD3 (8 bases). The J gene comes from matching the DNA to germline here; TCRdb lacks it. Per the germline V gene, CDR1 is TSWWSYY and CDR2 is QGS. Trimming pared 2 bases from V and 3 bases from J, leaving 31 bases between. CDR3 length equals 21 residues.

This clone was picked up a small number of times. V and J are TRDV2 and TRDJ1, with no clear D. This CDR3 has 16 amino acids. CDR1 GEAIGNYY and CDR2 EKD come from the germline V gene. The V end was cut by 3 bases, the J end by 13 bases, with 29 bases between. CDR3 loop: CACDSINRETLQEPIF. As DNA, the CDR3 is TGTGCCTGTGACTCGATAAACCGGGAGACTCTACAGGAACCCATCTTT.

Comments on this clone: A far larger clone lies a single base away; this is likely a read error. The DNA for the CDR3 is TGTGCCTGTGGCCCGGCGGGGGATACCACCGATAAACTCATCTTT. Protein product: CACGPAGDTTDKLIF. V and J are TRDV2 and TRDJ1, with 9 bases aligning to TRDD3. This CDR3 has 15 residues. The trim removed 5 bases at V and 1 base at J, leaving 7 bases unmatched. CDR1 and CDR2 (germline): GEAIGNYY, EKD.

This clone was recorded a few times. TCRdb shows a much larger clone's protein in place of this DNA's translation, and the two differ at residue 3, likely through a read error; the protein shown is translated from the DNA. The chain uses TRDV2 and TRDJ1; perhaps TRDD3 as D (7 bases). Germline V gene data show CDR1 as GEAIGNYY and CDR2 as EKD. The CDR3 spans 20 residues. The CDR3 sequence is CARDTVSFLKAGGITDKLIF. The CDR3 DNA is TGTGCCCGTGACACCGTTTCTTTCCTAAAGGCTGGGGGGATCACCGATAAACTCATCTTT.

A remark on this clone: Only one base separates this from a far larger clonotype, so it likely reflects a read error. The sample holds other DNA sequences that translate to the same CDR3. The CDR3 loop reads CACDSINRETLQELIF. The CDR3, as DNA: TGTGCCTGTGACTCGATAAACCGAGAGACTCTGCAGGAACTCATCTTT. The chain has TRDV2 and TRDJ1; D gene ambiguous. The CDR3 runs 16 residues. Germline V gene sequence: CDR1 GEAIGNYY, CDR2 EKD. V was shortened by 3 bases and J by 9 bases, with 25 bases between the two germline ends.

This clone was seen more than once but under ten times. This DNA's translation and the protein TCRdb lists, from a much larger clone, do not match at residue 3, likely due to a read error; the protein shown is translated from the DNA. The chain uses TRDV2 and TRDJ1; 13 bases agree with TRDD3. In germline, CDR1 is GEAIGNYY, CDR2 EKD. The length of the CDR3 is 16 residues. The CDR3 here is CAYDFLLGDTTDKLIF. The CDR3, as DNA: TGTGCCTATGACTTCCTACTGGGGGATACGACCGATAAACTCATCTTT.

This clone is termed large. The identical CDR3 is also encoded by other nucleotide sequences in the sample. This rearrangement joins TRDV2 to TRDJ1; D may be TRDD3 (5 bases). Trimming stripped 0 bases from V and 4 bases from J, with 14 bases between. Germline CDR1 GEAIGNYY, CDR2 EKD. The CDR3 is 15 residues long. CDR3 nucleotides: TGTGCCTGTGACACCGCGGGGACACCGGGCGATAAACTCATCTTT. It yields the protein CACDTAGTPGDKLIF.